Shown below are 27 T cell receptor beta chains from a single sample sequenced in a study of CD8+ T cells in alopecia areata. Reverse transcribed after extraction, RNA yielded cDNA as the sequencing template. Clones were read by immunoSEQ multiplex PCR, and TCRdb kept only the in-frame ones, dropping some. Found here are 180,000 or so clones, approximately 49% of them singletons; the top ten hold around 10%. As for treatment: oral pan-JAK inhibitor, 5-10 mg twice daily. Source: CD8+ T cells sorted from blood, taken around week 53, from a patient treated with tofacitinib. The receptors were gathered from a human donor with alopecia areata.

This clone was seen a single time. The chain employs TRBV30 and TRBJ2-5; TRBD1 might be the D (5 bases). V was clipped by 1 base and J by 4 bases, with 16 bases between them. There are 15 residues in the CDR3. Germline V gene sequence: CDR1 GTSNPN, CDR2 SVGIG (reference sequence). In DNA form, the CDR3 reads TGTGCCTGGAGTGGAATTACAGGTTTTGGAGAGACCCAGTACTTC. The encoded protein is CAWSGITGFGETQYF.

This chain links TRBV30 with TRBJ1-1, with D tentatively TRBD1 (5 bases). CDR1 is GTSNPN and CDR2 is SVGIG in the germline V gene (reference sequence). V lost 0 bases to trimming and J lost 5 bases, with 10 bases between them. The length of the CDR3 is 13 residues. The CDR3 bases are TGTGCCTGGAGTGTCCAGGGTTTGACTGAAGCTTTCTTT. It is translated as CAWSVQGLTEAFF.

V usage is TRBV7-8 and J usage is TRBJ2-7; 7 nucleotides agree with TRBD1. V was clipped by 4 bases and J by 2 bases; unmatched bases: 8. CDR1 is SGHVS, CDR2 FQNEAQ, per germline. The CDR3 sequence is 15 residues long. CDR3 bases: TGTGCCAGCAGCTCGACCGCGACAGGGACCTACGAGCAGTACTTC. Its protein product is CASSSTATGTYEQYF.

CDR3 region: CATSRDRGTVNEQFF. The CDR3 nucleotides are TGTGCCACCAGCAGAGATCGGGGGACAGTCAATGAGCAGTTCTTC. J is TRBJ2-1 and V is TRBV15; weak D call: TRBD1 (7 bases). The CDR3 has 15 amino acids. The germline CDR1 and CDR2 sequences are LNHNV and YYDKDF (reference sequence). Trimming pared 0 bases from V and 6 bases from J, leaving 12 bases between. Filled out from reference TRBV15 and TRBJ2-1, the complete variable domain reads DAMVIQNPRYQVTQFGKPVTLSCSQTLNHNVMYWYQQKSSQAPKLLFHYYDKDFNNEADTPDNFQSRRPNTSFCFLDIRSPGLGDTAMYLCATSRDRGTVNEQFFGPGTRLTVL.

The gene calls are TRBV10-3 and TRBJ1-6; possible D gene TRBD1, 6 bases. The V gene's germline CDR1 is ENHRY and CDR2 SYGVKD. V was trimmed by 5 bases and J by 5 bases, leaving 10 bases between them. This CDR3 is built from 14 residues. CDR3 DNA: TGTGCCATCAGTCCGACAGGAGATAATTCACCCCTCCACTTT. Amino acid sequence: CAISPTGDNSPLHF.

In its sample, this clone was seen a few times. The rearrangement uses TRBV5-4 and TRBJ1-4, with TRBD1 as a possible D gene (5 bases). Germline-derived CDR1 and CDR2 are SGHNT and YYREEE (reference sequence). The V end lost 4 bases, the J end lost 2 bases, and 12 bases lay between the germline ends. The CDR3 is made up of 15 amino acids. In DNA, the CDR3 is TGTGCCAGCAGCAAGTCAGGGACCACTAATGAAAAACTGTTTTTT. Translating gives CASSKSGTTNEKLFF.

This clone was recorded only once. The chain uses TRBV30 and TRBJ2-3; 9 bases agree with TRBD2. The CDR3 has 14 residues. Germline CDR1 GTSNPN, CDR2 SVGIG (reference sequence). The J segment lost 3 bases and the V segment lost 2 bases, leaving 3 bases of the junction unmatched. CDR3 sequence (DNA): TGTGCCTGGAGTCTAGCGGGGTCAACAGATACGCAGTATTTT. This sequence encodes CAWSLAGSTDTQYF.

V is TRBV30 and J is TRBJ1-1; the D gene is possibly TRBD1 (6 bases). The V end lost 5 bases, the J end lost 4 bases, and 11 bases lay between the germline ends. This CDR3 is 12 amino acids long. Germline-derived CDR1 and CDR2 are GTSNPN and SVGIG (reference sequence). The CDR3 DNA reads as TGTGCCTGGGTCCAGGGGAGCACTGAAGCTTTCTTT. Protein: CAWVQGSTEAFF.

In this sample, this clone turned up a few times. This chain connects TRBV5-1 to TRBJ1-2; 10 positions match TRBD1. V trimming: 3 bases; J trimming: 4 bases; junction bases outside the gene matches: 6. Germline loops: CDR1 SGHRS, CDR2 YFSETQ. The CDR3 loop spans 15 amino acids. The CDR3 here is CASSSGDRGSYGYTF. In nucleotides, the CDR3 is TGCGCCAGCAGCTCGGGGGACAGGGGAAGCTATGGCTACACCTTC. The entire variable domain, with the rest obtained from reference TRBV5-1 and TRBJ1-2, is as follows: KAGVTQTPRYLIKTRGQQVTLSCSPISGHRSVSWYQQTPGQGLQFLFEYFSETQRNKGNFPGRFSGRQFSNSRSEMNVSTLELGDSALYLCASSSGDRGSYGYTFGSGTRLTVV.

The V call is TRBV29-1, the J call TRBJ1-2, with D perhaps matching TRBD1 (6 bases). Germline V CDR1 and CDR2: SQVTM, ANQGSEA. CDR3 length: 14 residues. Deletions cut 6 bases from V and 0 bases from J, with 14 bases between. CDR3 region: CSVEGVMANYGYTF. Written as DNA, the CDR3 is TGCAGCGTCGAGGGGGTTATGGCTAACTATGGCTACACCTTC.

As to this clone: The same CDR3 arises from other DNA sequences in this sample as well. The chain uses TRBV9 and TRBJ2-7; TRBD2 aligns across 8 bases. The CDR3 contains 13 residues. V shed 2 bases, J shed 3 bases, and the junction held 1 base outside the gene matches. Germline CDR1 SGDLS, CDR2 YYNGEE. The CDR3 bases are TGTGCCAGCAGCGTCGGGGGGGACTACGAGCAGTACTTC. Protein sequence: CASSVGGDYEQYF.

The chain's CDR3 is CATSREAFYEQYF. In DNA form, the CDR3 reads TGTGCCACCAGCAGAGAAGCTTTCTACGAGCAGTACTTC. The chain combines TRBV15 with TRBJ2-7, with D uncertain. This CDR3 spans 13 amino acids. The V and J ends lost 0 bases and 3 bases respectively, with 6 bases between them. The germline V gene encodes CDR1 LNHNV and CDR2 YYDKDF (reference sequence).

The V gene is TRBV5-1, the J gene TRBJ2-5; D may be TRBD2 (5 bases). The CDR3 length is 13 residues. V shed 4 bases and J shed 5 bases, with 12 bases lying between them. CDR1 SGHRS and CDR2 YFSETQ come from the germline V gene. The CDR3 region is CASSTEEEETQYF. As DNA, the CDR3 is TGCGCCAGCAGCACGGAGGAGGAGGAGACCCAGTACTTC.

This chain uses TRBV9 with TRBJ1-2, with 9 bases that match TRBD1. The V and J ends lost 4 bases and 8 bases, in that order; junction bases with no gene match: 9. The CDR3 sequence is 14 residues long. CDR1 SGDLS and CDR2 YYNGEE come from the germline V gene. The CDR3, as DNA: TGTGCCAGCAGCTTGGGACAGGGAAGTATCGGCTACACCTTC. Its protein is CASSLGQGSIGYTF.

This clone showed up just a few times. The V and J genes are TRBV2 and TRBJ2-7; perhaps TRBD1 as D (6 bases). CDR3 size: 11 residues. V was shortened by 8 bases and J by 4 bases, with 9 bases between the two germline ends. Germline V gene sequence: CDR1 SNHLY, CDR2 FYNNEI. The CDR3 spells CASLQGYEQYF. CDR3 sequence (DNA): TGTGCCAGCCTACAGGGTTACGAGCAGTACTTC.

This chain links TRBV7-9 with TRBJ1-5, with 8 bases matching TRBD1. Germline V gene lookup returns CDR1 SEHNR and CDR2 FQNEAQ (reference sequence). This CDR3 spans 14 amino acids. V gave up 5 bases and J gave up 3 bases; unmatched junction bases: 3. The CDR3 DNA sequence: TGTGCCAGCAGCCGGACAGGGAACAATCAGCCCCAGCATTTT. It specifies CASSRTGNNQPQHF.

The V and J genes are TRBV7-9 and TRBJ2-7; no clear D gene. Trimming removed 6 bases at V and 3 bases at J, with 15 bases between. Germline V gives CDR1 SEHNR, CDR2 FQNEAQ (reference sequence). CDR3 length: 14 residues. The CDR3: CASSDLGQHYEQYF. The CDR3 coding sequence is TGTGCCAGCAGTGACCTAGGGCAACACTACGAGCAGTACTTC.

This chain links TRBV7-6 with TRBJ2-5; 7 bases match TRBD1. From germline, CDR1 is SGHVS and CDR2 FNYEAQ. The V gene end was trimmed by 1 base and the J gene end by 9 bases; junction bases not matched to a gene: 11. This CDR3 has 15 residues. CDR3 protein: CASSLGGTTQGAQYF. The CDR3 DNA is TGTGCCAGCAGCTTAGGGGGGACCACTCAGGGGGCCCAGTACTTC.

V usage is TRBV5-1 and J usage is TRBJ2-2; 8 bases are shared with TRBD2. The junction had 8 bases not matched to a gene; V was cut back by 5 bases and J by 2 bases. CDR3 length: 16 residues. Germline CDR1 and CDR2: SGHRS and YFSETQ. This CDR3 reads CASRAAGGANTGELFF. CDR3 bases: TGCGCCAGCAGAGCCGCGGGGGGAGCAAACACCGGGGAGCTGTTTTTT. Supplemented by reference TRBV5-1 and TRBJ2-2, the full variable domain reads KAGVTQTPRYLIKTRGQQVTLSCSPISGHRSVSWYQQTPGQGLQFLFEYFSETQRNKGNFPGRFSGRQFSNSRSEMNVSTLELGDSALYLCASRAAGGANTGELFFGEGSRLTVL.

The rearrangement uses TRBV4-1 and TRBJ1-1, with D uncertain. Germline CDR1 MGHRA, CDR2 YSYEKL. V was cut by 3 bases and J by 0 bases, with 8 bases left in between. This CDR3 comprises 14 residues. CDR3: CASSQRLVNTEAFF. The DNA for the CDR3 is TGCGCCAGCAGCCAGAGACTGGTGAACACTGAAGCTTTCTTT.

This clone has just one count. The chain combines TRBV11-2 with TRBJ1-1; D is uncertain. Trimming removed 3 bases from V and 3 bases from J, with 11 bases in between. The CDR3 totals 14 residues. Germline V gives CDR1 SGHAT, CDR2 FQNNGV. CDR3 residues: CASSFIEGDTEAFF. The CDR3 DNA reads TGTGCCAGCAGCTTTATTGAGGGCGACACTGAAGCTTTCTTT.

The chain uses TRBV9 and TRBJ1-4; 9 positions agree with TRBD1. There are 15 residues in the CDR3. Per germline, CDR1 SGDLS and CDR2 YYNGEE. The V segment lost 2 bases and the J segment 2 bases; nucleotides outside the gene matches: 1. CDR3: CASSVTGGTNEKLFF. The CDR3 DNA reads TGTGCCAGCAGCGTGACAGGGGGGACTAATGAAAAACTGTTTTTT.

This chain uses TRBV2 with TRBJ1-1, with TRBD1 identical over 9 bases. V lost 6 bases and J lost 3; bases outside the gene matches: 11. This CDR3 spans 16 amino acids. Germline CDR1 and CDR2: SNHLY and FYNNEI. This chain's CDR3 is CASREPPGQGYTEAFF. The CDR3 DNA is TGTGCCAGCAGGGAACCCCCGGGACAGGGATACACTGAAGCTTTCTTT.

The chain links TRBV19 to TRBJ1-2; D unclear. V dropped 9 bases and J dropped 4 bases, with 15 bases sitting between them. Germline CDR1 LNHDA, CDR2 SQIVND (reference sequence). This CDR3 contains 13 residues. The CDR3 nucleotides are TGTGCCAGGCCTCTATGGGTCCGCTATGGCTACACCTTC. The encoded protein is CARPLWVRYGYTF.

CDR3 residues: CASSFQGWDEQFF. The CDR3 region has the DNA TGTGCCAGCAGCTTTCAGGGCTGGGATGAGCAGTTCTTC. The chain is built from TRBV13 and TRBJ2-1; tentative D call: TRBD1 (5 bases). Germline V gives CDR1 PRHDT, CDR2 FYEKMQ (reference sequence). Trimming cost V 3 bases and J 8 bases, with 11 bases left between them. This CDR3 contains 13 residues.

The chain is built from TRBV13 and TRBJ2-7, with D possibly being TRBD1 (6 bases). In germline, CDR1 is PRHDT, CDR2 FYEKMQ (reference sequence). V lost 5 bases and J 2 bases, leaving 13 bases between the germline ends. The CDR3 covers 14 residues. This CDR3 is CASSLTGLAYEQYF. CDR3 nucleotides: TGTGCCAGCAGCCTTACAGGGCTTGCCTACGAGCAGTACTTC. Variable domain in full (rest from reference TRBV13 and TRBJ2-7): AAGVIQSPRHLIKEKRETATLKCYPIPRHDTVYWYQQGPGQDPQFLISFYEKMQSDKGSIPDRFSAQQFSDYHSELNMSSLELGDSALYFCASSLTGLAYEQYFGPGTRLTVT.

The chain employs TRBV13 and TRBJ1-6, with no clear D. This CDR3 comprises 16 residues. Germline-derived CDR1 and CDR2 are PRHDT and FYEKMQ (reference sequence). Trimming removed 3 bases at V and 7 bases at J, with 16 bases between. This CDR3 reads CASSLSGMGGNSPLHF. DNA for the CDR3: TGTGCCAGCAGCTTGAGTGGGATGGGTGGGAATTCACCCCTCCACTTT.